These 12 T cell receptor beta chains were sequenced from one sample in a study of radiotherapy plus CTLA-4 blockade in lung cancer. Produced via immunoSEQ multiplex PCR; TCRdb's table is partial and in-frame only. The top ten clones hold approximately 3.7% of a sample with about 98,000 clones, 80% to 85% of them seen once. Sequenced here: peripheral blood, sampled from a patient treated with radiotherapy plus ipilimumab. These TCRs come from a human donor with non-small cell lung cancer who had a partial response to radiotherapy plus ipilimumab.

The chain uses TRBV7-2 and TRBJ2-3; 8 bases match TRBD2. Germline CDR1 is SGHTA and CDR2 is FQGNSA. J lost 0 bases, V lost 1 base, and 0 bases had no gene match. The CDR3 is 15 amino acids. The CDR3 DNA follows: TGTGCCAGCAGCTTAGTAGCGGGAAGCACAGATACGCAGTATTTT. As protein: CASSLVAGSTDTQYF.

The V gene is TRBV5-1, the J gene TRBJ1-2; the match to TRBD1 covers 7 bases. Germline assignment: CDR1 SGHRS and CDR2 YFSETQ. With V trimmed by 0 bases and J by 7 bases, 9 bases remained unmatched. The CDR3 sequence is 15 residues long. In nucleotides, the CDR3 is TGCGCCAGCAGCTTGGAGGGGGCAGTTGGGCTTGGCTACACCTTC. As protein: CASSLEGAVGLGYTF.

This clone has a count of ten or more. The chain is built from TRBV28 and TRBJ1-5; D is possibly TRBD1 (6 bases). Germline assignment: CDR1 MDHEN and CDR2 SYDVKM. CDR3 length equals 17 residues. V lost 3 bases to trimming and J lost 5 bases, with 20 bases between them. DNA of the CDR3: TGTGCCAGCAGTTTTCTGGGGGCCACGAGAATAGATCAGCCCCAGCATTTT. As protein: CASSFLGATRIDQPQHF. The complete variable domain, with remaining parts taken from reference TRBV28 and TRBJ1-5, reads DVKVTQSSRYLVKRTGEKVFLECVQDMDHENMFWYRQDPGLGLRLIYFSYDVKMKEKGDIPEGYSVSREKKERFSLILESASTNQTSMYLCASSFLGATRIDQPQHFGDGTRLSIL.

This clone has just a few counts. The chain recombines TRBV11-2 with TRBJ2-3, with a weak D call TRBD2 (6 bases). V lost 6 bases to trimming and J lost 0 bases, with 13 bases between them. The germline V gene has CDR1 SGHAT and CDR2 FQNNGV. This CDR3 has 15 residues. The CDR3 reads CASSLGGLSTDTQYF. The CDR3 nucleotides read TGTGCCAGCAGTCTAGGAGGGCTCAGCACAGATACGCAGTATTTT. The whole variable domain, filled in from reference TRBV11-2 and TRBJ2-3, reads EAGVAQSPRYKIIEKRQSVAFWCNPISGHATLYWYQQILGQGPKLLIQFQNNGVVDDSQLPKDRFSAERLKGVDSTLKIQPAKLEDSAVYLCASSLGGLSTDTQYFGPGTRLTVL.

The chain combines TRBV7-8 with TRBJ2-3; D is unclear. The CDR3 is 14 residues long. Germline-derived CDR1 and CDR2 are SGHVS and FQNEAQ. V was clipped by 5 bases and J by 2 bases, with 11 bases between them. CDR3 sequence: CASSKTSNTDTQYF. In DNA, the CDR3 is TGTGCCAGCAGCAAGACATCTAACACAGATACGCAGTATTTT. Full variable domain (missing parts from reference TRBV7-8 and TRBJ2-3): GAGVSQSPRYKVAKRGQDVALRCDPISGHVSLFWYQQALGQGPEFLTYFQNEAQLDKSGLPSDRFFAERPEGSVSTLKIQRTQQEDSAVYLCASSKTSNTDTQYFGPGTRLTVL.

The CDR3 loop reads CASSWRRGDQETQYF. The CDR3 DNA reads TGTGCCAGCAGCTGGCGGCGGGGTGACCAAGAGACCCAGTACTTC. J is TRBJ2-5 and V is TRBV11-2, with D maybe TRBD2 (6 bases). V was shortened by 4 bases and J by 0 bases, with 12 bases between the two germline ends. The germline CDR1 and CDR2 sequences are SGHAT and FQNNGV. This CDR3 is built from 15 residues.

DNA of the CDR3: TGTGCCAGCACTGGCCCCAACAGCAATCAGCCCCAGCATTTT. It yields the protein CASTGPNSNQPQHF. This chain connects TRBV6-1 to TRBJ1-5; unclear D gene. The length of the CDR3 is 14 residues. Trimming left V 7 bases short and J 1 base short, with 11 bases between. CDR1 is MNHNS and CDR2 is SASEGT in the germline V gene.

The V and J genes are TRBV9 and TRBJ2-2; TRBD2 aligns across 13 bases. Germline V CDR1 and CDR2: SGDLS, YYNGEE. J was trimmed by 6 bases and V by 4 bases; bases with no gene match: 6. This CDR3 has 16 residues. The CDR3 DNA follows: TGTGCCAGCAGCAACGGGACTAGCGGGATACCCGGGGAGCTGTTTTTT. Translating gives CASSNGTSGIPGELFF.

The J gene is TRBJ1-2, the V gene TRBV11-2; 9 nucleotides agree with TRBD1. The CDR3 is 14 residues long. The germline CDR1 and CDR2 sequences are SGHAT and FQNNGV. The trim removed 5 bases at V and 8 bases at J, leaving 9 bases unmatched. This chain's CDR3 is CASSPTTGGRGYTF. The CDR3 coding sequence is TGTGCCAGCAGCCCCACGACAGGGGGACGGGGCTACACCTTC.

V is TRBV7-9 and J is TRBJ1-2; D is unclear. Germline-derived CDR1 and CDR2 are SEHNR and FQNEAQ (reference sequence). V lost 0 bases and J lost 2, with 7 bases in between. The CDR3 runs to 14 residues. CDR3 nucleotide sequence: TGTGCCAGCAGCTTAGCGCTACCGAACTATGGCTACACCTTC. This encodes CASSLALPNYGYTF.

The chain carries TRBV28 and TRBJ2-7; 7 bases are shared with TRBD2. Germline V lookup: CDR1 MDHEN, CDR2 SYDVKM. This CDR3 is 15 amino acids long. Germline trimming cut 6 bases from V and 7 bases from J; bases unmatched to any gene: 15. This CDR3 is CASRPIPGGGVEQYF. Written as DNA, the CDR3 is TGTGCCAGCAGACCCATTCCCGGCGGGGGAGTAGAGCAGTACTTC.

The table lists this clone with a count of one. This rearrangement joins TRBV19 to TRBJ2-3; maybe TRBD2 (7 bases). Trimming pared 4 bases from V and 0 bases from J, leaving 17 bases between. CDR1 and CDR2 (germline): LNHDA, SQIVND (reference sequence). The CDR3 has 17 amino acids. The CDR3 here is CASSSLGRGLSTDTQYF. The CDR3 DNA sequence: TGTGCCAGTAGTAGCCTCGGGCGGGGGCTTAGCACAGATACGCAGTATTTT.